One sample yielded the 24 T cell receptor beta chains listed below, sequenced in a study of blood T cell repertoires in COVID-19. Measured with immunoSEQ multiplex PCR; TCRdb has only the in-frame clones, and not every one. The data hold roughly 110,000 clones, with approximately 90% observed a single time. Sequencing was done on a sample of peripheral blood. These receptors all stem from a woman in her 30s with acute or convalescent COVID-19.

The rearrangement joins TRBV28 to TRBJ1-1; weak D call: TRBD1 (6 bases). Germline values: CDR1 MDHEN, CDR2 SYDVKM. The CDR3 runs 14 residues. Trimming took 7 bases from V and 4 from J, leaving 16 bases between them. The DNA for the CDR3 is TGTGCCAGCACCTGGGGGGGGCCGGGCACTGAAGCTTTCTTT. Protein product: CASTWGGPGTEAFF.

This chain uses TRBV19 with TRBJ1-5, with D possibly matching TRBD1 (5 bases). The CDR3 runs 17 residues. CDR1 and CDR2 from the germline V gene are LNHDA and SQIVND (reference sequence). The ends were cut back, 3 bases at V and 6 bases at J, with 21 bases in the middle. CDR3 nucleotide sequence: TGTGCCAGTAGTATCATACTGCGGGGGGATGCTCGTCAGCCCCAGCATTTT. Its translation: CASSIILRGDARQPQHF.

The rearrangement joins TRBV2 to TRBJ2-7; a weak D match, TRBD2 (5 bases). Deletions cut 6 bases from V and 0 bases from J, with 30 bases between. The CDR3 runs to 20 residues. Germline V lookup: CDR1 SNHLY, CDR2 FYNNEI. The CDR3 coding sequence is TGTGCCAGCAGGTGGAGGATAAATTTGGACGGGTGGGAGAGCTCCTACGAGCAGTACTTC. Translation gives CASRWRINLDGWESSYEQYF.

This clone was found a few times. The CDR3 sequence is CAWTLLTSGPYNEQFF. CDR3 bases: TGTGCCTGGACCCTTTTGACTAGCGGTCCCTACAATGAGCAGTTCTTC. The chain has TRBV30 and TRBJ2-1; 9 positions agree with TRBD2. From germline, CDR1 is GTSNPN and CDR2 SVGIG (reference sequence). CDR3 length: 16 residues. Trimming removed 4 bases from V and 2 bases from J; junction bases left unmatched: 9.

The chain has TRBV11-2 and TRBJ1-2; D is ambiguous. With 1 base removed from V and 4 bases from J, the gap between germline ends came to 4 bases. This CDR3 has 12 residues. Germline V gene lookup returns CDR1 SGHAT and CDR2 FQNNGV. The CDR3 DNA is TGTGCCAGCAGCTTAGGGGCCTATGGCTACACCTTC. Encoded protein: CASSLGAYGYTF.

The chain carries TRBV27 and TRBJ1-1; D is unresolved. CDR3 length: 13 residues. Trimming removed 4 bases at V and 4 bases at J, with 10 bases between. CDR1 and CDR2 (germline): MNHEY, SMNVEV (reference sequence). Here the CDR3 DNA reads TGTGCCAGCAGTTCGACCCGGGGCACTGAAGCTTTCTTT. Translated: CASSSTRGTEAFF.

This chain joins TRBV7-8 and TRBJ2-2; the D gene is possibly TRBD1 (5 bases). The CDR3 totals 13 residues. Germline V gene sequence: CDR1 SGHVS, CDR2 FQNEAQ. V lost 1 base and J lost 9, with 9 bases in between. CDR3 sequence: CASSLGGPRELFF. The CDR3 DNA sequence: TGTGCCAGCAGCTTAGGGGGCCCGAGGGAGCTGTTTTTT.

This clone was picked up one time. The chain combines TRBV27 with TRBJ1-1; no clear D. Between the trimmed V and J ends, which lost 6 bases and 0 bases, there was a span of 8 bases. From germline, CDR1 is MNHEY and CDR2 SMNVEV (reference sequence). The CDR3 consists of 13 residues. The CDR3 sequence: CASSRRMNTEAFF. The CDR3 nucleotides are TGTGCCAGCAGCCGCAGAATGAACACTGAAGCTTTCTTT.

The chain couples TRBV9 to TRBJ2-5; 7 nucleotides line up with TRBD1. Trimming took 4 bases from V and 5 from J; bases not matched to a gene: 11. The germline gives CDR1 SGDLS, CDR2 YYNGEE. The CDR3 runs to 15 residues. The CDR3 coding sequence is TGTGCCAGCAGCTACCGACAGGGAAGTGGGGAGACCCAGTACTTC. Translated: CASSYRQGSGETQYF.

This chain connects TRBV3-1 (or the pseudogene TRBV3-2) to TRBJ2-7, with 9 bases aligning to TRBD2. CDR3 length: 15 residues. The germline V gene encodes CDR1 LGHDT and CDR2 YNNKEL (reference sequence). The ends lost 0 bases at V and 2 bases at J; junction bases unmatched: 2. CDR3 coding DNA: TGTGCCAGCAGCCAAGAAGGCGGGGGGGCCTACGAGCAGTACTTC. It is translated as CASSQEGGGAYEQYF.

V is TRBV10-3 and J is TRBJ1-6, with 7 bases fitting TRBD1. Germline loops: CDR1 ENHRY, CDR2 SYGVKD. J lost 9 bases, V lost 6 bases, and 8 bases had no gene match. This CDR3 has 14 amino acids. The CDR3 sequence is CAIRGTADSSPLHF. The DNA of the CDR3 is TGTGCCATCAGGGGGACAGCCGACAGTTCACCCCTCCACTTT.

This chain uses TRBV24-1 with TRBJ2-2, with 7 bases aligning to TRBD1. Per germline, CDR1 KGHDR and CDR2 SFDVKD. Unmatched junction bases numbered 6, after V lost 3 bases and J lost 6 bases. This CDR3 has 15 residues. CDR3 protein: CATSDRRQGPGELFF. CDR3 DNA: TGTGCCACCAGTGATCGACGACAGGGTCCCGGGGAGCTGTTTTTT.

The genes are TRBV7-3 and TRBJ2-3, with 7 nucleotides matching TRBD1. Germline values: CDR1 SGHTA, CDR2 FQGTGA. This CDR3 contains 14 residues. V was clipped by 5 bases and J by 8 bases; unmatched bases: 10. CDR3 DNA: TGTGCCAGCAGCACCGGGACAGTTGAAGCTACGCAGTATTTT. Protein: CASSTGTVEATQYF.

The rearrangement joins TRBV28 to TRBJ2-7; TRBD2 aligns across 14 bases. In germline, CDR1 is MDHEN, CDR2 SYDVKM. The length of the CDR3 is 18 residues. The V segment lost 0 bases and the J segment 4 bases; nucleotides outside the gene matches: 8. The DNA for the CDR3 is TGTGCCAGCAGTTTATGGGGACTAGCGGGAGAGGGTTATTACGAGCAGTACTTC. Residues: CASSLWGLAGEGYYEQYF.

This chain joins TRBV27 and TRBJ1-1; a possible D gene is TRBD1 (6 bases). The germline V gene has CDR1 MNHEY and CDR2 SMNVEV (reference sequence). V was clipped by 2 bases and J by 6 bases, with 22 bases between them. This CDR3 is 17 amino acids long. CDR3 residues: CASSLPRLTGSGPEAFF. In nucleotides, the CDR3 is TGTGCCAGCAGTTTACCAAGACTTACAGGGTCGGGGCCTGAAGCTTTCTTT.

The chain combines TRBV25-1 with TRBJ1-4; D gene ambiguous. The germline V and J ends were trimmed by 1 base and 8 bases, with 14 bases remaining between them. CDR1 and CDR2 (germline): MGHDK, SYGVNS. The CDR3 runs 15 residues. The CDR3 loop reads CASSESGVGGEKLFF. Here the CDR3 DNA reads TGTGCCAGCAGTGAATCCGGGGTAGGAGGGGAAAAACTGTTTTTT.

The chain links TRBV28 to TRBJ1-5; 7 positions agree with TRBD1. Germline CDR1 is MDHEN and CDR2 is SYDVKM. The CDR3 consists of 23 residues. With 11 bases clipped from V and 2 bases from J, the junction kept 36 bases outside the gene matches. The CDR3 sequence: CARLELWYESLRTGKAGNQPQHF. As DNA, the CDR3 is TGTGCCCGGCTTGAGTTATGGTATGAATCCCTGCGGACAGGTAAGGCGGGCAATCAGCCCCAGCATTTT. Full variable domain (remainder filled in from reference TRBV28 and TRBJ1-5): DVKVTQSSRYLVKRTGEKVFLECVQDMDHENMFWYRQDPGLGLRLIYFSYDVKMKEKGDIPEGYSVSREKKERFSLILESASTNQTSMYLCARLELWYESLRTGKAGNQPQHFGDGTRLSIL.

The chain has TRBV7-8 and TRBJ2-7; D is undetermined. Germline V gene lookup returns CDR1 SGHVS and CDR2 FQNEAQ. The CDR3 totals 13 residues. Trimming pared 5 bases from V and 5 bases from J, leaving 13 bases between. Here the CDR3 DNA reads TGTGCCAGCAGCCCCCCGACCGCGGACGAGCAGTACTTC. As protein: CASSPPTADEQYF.

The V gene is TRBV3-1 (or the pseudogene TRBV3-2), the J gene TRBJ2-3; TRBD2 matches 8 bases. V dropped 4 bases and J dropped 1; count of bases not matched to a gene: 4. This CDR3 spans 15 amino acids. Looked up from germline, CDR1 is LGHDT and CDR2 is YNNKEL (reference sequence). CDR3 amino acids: CASSPGAGGTDTQYF. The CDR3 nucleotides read TGTGCCAGCAGCCCAGGAGCGGGGGGCACAGATACGCAGTATTTT.

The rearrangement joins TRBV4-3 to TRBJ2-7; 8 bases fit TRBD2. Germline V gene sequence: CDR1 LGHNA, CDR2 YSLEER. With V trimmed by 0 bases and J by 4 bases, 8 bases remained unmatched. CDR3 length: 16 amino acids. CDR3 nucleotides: TGCGCCAGCAGCCAAGATTTCACTAGCGGTTTTTACGAGCAGTACTTC. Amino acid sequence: CASSQDFTSGFYEQYF.

The CDR3 loop is CASSQLGHNEQFF. For the CDR3, the DNA is TGTGCCAGCAGCCAACTGGGCCACAATGAGCAGTTCTTC. The chain employs TRBV3-1 (or the pseudogene TRBV3-2) and TRBJ2-1; D unclear. The ends were cut back, 2 bases at V and 5 bases at J, with 7 bases in the middle. CDR3 length: 13 residues. Germline-derived CDR1 and CDR2 are LGHDT and YNNKEL (reference sequence).

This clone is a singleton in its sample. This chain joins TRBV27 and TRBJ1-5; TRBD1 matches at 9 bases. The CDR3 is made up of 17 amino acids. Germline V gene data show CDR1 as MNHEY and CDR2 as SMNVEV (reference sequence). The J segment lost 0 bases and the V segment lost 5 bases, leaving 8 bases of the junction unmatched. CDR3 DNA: TGTGCCAGCAGTCCCGGGACAGGGCTCTATAGCAATCAGCCCCAGCATTTT. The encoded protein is CASSPGTGLYSNQPQHF.

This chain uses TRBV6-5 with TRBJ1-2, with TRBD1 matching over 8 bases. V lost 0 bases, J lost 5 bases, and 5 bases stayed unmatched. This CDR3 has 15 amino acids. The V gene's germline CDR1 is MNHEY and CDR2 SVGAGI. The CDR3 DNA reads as TGTGCCAGCAGTTACTCGCCCCAGGGGGCTTATGGCTACACCTTC. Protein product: CASSYSPQGAYGYTF.

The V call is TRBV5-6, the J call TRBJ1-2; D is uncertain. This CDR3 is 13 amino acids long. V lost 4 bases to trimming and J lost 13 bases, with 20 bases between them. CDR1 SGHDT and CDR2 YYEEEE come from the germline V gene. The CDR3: CASSRPSTQESTF. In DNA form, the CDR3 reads TGTGCCAGCAGCAGGCCCTCAACCCAGGAATCCACCTTC.